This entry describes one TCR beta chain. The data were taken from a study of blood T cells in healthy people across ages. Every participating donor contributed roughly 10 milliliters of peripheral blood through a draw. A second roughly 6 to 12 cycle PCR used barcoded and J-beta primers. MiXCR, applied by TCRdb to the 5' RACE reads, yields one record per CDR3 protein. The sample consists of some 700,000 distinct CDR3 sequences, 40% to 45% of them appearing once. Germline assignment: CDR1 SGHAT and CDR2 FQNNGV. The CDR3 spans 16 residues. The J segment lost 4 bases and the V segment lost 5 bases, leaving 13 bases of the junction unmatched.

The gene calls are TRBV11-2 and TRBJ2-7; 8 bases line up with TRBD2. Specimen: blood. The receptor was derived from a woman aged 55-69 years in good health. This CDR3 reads CASSPAFKRENYEQYF. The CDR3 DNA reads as TGTGCCAGCAGCCCGGCATTTAAGCGGGAGAATTACGAGCAGTACTTC. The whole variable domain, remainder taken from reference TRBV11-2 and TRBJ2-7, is EAGVAQSPRYKIIEKRQSVAFWCNPISGHATLYWYQQILGQGPKLLIQFQNNGVVDDSQLPKDRFSAERLKGVDSTLKIQPAKLEDSAVYLCASSPAFKRENYEQYFGPGTRLTVT.